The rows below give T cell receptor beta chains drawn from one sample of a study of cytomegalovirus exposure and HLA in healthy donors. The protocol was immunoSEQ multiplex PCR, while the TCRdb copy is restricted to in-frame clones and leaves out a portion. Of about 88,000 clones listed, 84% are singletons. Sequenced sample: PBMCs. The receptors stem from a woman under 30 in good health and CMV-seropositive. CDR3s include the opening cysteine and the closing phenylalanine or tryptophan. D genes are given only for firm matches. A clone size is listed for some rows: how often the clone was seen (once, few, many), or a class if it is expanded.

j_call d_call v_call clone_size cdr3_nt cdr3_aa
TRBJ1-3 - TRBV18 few TGTGCCAGCTCACCACTGGGGGGATCTGGAAACACCATATATTTT CASSPLGGSGNTIYF
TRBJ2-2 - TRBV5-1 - TGCGCCAGCAGCCTAAGACAGGTCCACACCGGGGAGCTGTTTTTT CASSLRQVHTGELFF
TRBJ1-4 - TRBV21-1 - TGTGCCAGCAGCAAAGCCCGGGAAATAAATGAAAAACTGTTTTTT CASSKAREINEKLFF
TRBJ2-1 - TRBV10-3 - TGTGCCATCAGCCAAGGGATTGACAGGAACAATGAGCAGTTCTTC CAISQGIDRNNEQFF
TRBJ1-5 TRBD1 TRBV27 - TGTGCCAGCAGCAGGGACAGGAGCTTGTATCAGCCCCAGCATTTT CASSRDRSLYQPQHF
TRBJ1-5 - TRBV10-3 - TGTGCCACAGCAGGGGTGGGTCAGCCCCAGCATTTT CATAGVGQPQHF
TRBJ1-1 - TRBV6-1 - TGTGCCAGCAGTGAAGCGGCCCTCCGGGGGTACGGAACTGAAGCTTTCTTT CASSEAALRGYGTEAFF
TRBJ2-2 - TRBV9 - TGTGCCAGCAGCGTAGAACAGGCGATAGTGAACACCGGGGAGCTGTTTTTT CASSVEQAIVNTGELFF
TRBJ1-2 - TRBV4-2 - TGTGCCAGCAGCCAGGAGAGTAATTCAGATGGCTACACCTTC CASSQESNSDGYTF
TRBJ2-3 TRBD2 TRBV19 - TGTGCCAGTAGTATAGATCTGGCTAGCGGGGGGACAGATACGCAGTATTTT CASSIDLASGGTDTQYF
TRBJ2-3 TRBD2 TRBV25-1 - TGTGCCAGCAGATCTTTGGCGGGGGGGGGTATGGATACGCAGTATTTT CASRSLAGGGMDTQYF
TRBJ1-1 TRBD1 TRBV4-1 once TGCGCCAGCAGCCAAAGGACAGGGGCAAACACTGAAGCTTTCTTT CASSQRTGANTEAFF